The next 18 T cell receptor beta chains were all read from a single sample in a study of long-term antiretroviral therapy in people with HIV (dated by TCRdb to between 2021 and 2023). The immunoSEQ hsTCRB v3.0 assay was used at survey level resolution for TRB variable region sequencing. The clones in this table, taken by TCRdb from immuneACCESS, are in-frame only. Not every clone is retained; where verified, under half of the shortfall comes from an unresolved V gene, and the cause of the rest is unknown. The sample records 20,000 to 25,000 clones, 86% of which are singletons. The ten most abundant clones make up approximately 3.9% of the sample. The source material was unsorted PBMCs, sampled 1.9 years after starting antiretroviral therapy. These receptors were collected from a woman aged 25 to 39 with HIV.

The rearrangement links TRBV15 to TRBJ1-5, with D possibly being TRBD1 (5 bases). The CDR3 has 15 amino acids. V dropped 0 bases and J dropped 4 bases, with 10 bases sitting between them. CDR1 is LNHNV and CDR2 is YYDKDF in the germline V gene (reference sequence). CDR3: CATSRDGAVNQPQHF. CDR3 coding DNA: TGTGCCACCAGCAGAGATGGGGCTGTGAATCAGCCCCAGCATTTT.

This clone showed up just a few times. CDR3 in DNA: TGTGCCACCAGCAGATCTACATTTCCCTACGAGCAGTACGTC. Its protein is CATSRSTFPYEQYV. This chain connects TRBV15 to TRBJ2-7; D gene uncertain. CDR1 is LNHNV and CDR2 is YYDKDF in the germline V gene (reference sequence). Trimming removed 2 bases at V and 2 bases at J, with 10 bases between. This CDR3 spans 14 amino acids.

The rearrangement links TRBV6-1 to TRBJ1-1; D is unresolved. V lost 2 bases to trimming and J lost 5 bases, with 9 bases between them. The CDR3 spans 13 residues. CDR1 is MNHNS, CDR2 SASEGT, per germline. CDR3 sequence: CASSESLLTEAFF. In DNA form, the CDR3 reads TGTGCCAGCAGTGAAAGTTTGCTGACTGAAGCTTTCTTT.

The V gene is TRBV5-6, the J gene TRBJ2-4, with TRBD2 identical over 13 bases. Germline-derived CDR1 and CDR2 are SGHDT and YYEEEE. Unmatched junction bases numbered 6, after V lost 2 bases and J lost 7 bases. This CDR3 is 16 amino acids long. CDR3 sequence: CASSLTTSGGGNIQYF. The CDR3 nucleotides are TGTGCCAGCAGCTTAACTACTAGCGGGGGGGGCAACATTCAGTACTTC.

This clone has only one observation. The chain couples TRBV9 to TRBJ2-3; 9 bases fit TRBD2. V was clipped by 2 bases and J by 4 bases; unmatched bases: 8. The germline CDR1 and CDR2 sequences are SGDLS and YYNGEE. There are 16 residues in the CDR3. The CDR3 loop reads CASSVLSGGMADTQYF. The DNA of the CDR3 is TGTGCCAGCAGCGTCTTAAGCGGGGGGATGGCAGATACGCAGTATTTT.

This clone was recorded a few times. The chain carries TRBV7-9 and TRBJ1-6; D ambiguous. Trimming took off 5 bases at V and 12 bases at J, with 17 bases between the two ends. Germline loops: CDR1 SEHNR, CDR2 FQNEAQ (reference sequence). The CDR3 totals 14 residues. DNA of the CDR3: TGTGCCAGCAGCCCCTCGGGATCCGACGGACCCCTCCACTTT. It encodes CASSPSGSDGPLHF.

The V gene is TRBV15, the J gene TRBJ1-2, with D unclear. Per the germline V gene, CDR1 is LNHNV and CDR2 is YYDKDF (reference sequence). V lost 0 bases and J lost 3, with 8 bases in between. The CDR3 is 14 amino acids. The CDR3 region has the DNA TGTGCCACCAGCAGAGAAGCTTCACACTATGGCTACACCTTC. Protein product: CATSREASHYGYTF.

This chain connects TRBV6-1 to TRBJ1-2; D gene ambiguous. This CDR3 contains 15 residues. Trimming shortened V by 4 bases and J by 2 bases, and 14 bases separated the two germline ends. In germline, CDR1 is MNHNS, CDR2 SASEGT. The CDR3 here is CASSVGMGGNYGYTF. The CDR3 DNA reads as TGTGCCAGCAGTGTTGGGATGGGAGGGAACTATGGCTACACCTTC.

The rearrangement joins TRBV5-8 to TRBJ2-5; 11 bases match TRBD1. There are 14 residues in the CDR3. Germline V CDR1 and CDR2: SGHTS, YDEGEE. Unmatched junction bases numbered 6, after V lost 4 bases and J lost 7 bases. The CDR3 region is CASSRDRGSGTQYF. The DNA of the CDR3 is TGTGCCAGCAGCCGGGACAGGGGGTCCGGGACCCAGTACTTC.

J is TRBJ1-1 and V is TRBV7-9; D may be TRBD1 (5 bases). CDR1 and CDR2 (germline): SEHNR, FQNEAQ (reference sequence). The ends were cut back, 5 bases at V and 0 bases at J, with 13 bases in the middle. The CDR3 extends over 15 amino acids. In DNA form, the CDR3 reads TGTGCCAGCAGCGATGGGACGTCCATGAACACTGAAGCTTTCTTT. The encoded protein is CASSDGTSMNTEAFF.

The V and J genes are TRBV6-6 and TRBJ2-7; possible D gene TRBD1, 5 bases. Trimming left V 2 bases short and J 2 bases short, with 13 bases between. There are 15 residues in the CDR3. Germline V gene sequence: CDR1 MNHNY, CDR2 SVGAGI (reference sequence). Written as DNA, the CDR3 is TGTGCCAGCAGTTACCCAGGGATAGGGACCTACGAGCAGTACTTC. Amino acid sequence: CASSYPGIGTYEQYF.

The CDR3 loop reads CASSQEGGDYQPQHF. In DNA form, the CDR3 reads TGCGCCAGCAGCCAAGAGGGGGGCGACTATCAGCCCCAGCATTTT. The V gene is TRBV4-1, the J gene TRBJ1-5; D possibly corresponds to TRBD1 (6 bases). Deletions cut 0 bases from V and 5 bases from J, with 11 bases between. CDR3 length equals 15 residues. CDR1 and CDR2 (germline): MGHRA, YSYEKL.

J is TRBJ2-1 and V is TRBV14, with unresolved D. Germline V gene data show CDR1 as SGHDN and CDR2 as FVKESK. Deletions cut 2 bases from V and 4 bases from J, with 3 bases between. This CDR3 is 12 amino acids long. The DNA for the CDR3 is TGTGCCAGCAGCCAATATTACAATGAGCAGTTCTTC. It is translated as CASSQYYNEQFF.

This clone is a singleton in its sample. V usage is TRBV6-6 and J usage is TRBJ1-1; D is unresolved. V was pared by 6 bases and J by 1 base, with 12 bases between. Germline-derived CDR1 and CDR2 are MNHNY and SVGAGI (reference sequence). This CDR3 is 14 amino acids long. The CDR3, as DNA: TGTGCCAGCAGACACACCATAGAGAACACTGAAGCTTTCTTT. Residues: CASRHTIENTEAFF.

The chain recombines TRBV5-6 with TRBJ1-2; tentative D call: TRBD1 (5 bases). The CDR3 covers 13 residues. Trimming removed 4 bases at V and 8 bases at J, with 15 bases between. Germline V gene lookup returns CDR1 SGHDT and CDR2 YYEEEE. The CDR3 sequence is CASSLGGSVGYTF. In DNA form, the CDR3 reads TGTGCCAGCAGCCTTGGGGGTTCTGTCGGCTACACCTTC.

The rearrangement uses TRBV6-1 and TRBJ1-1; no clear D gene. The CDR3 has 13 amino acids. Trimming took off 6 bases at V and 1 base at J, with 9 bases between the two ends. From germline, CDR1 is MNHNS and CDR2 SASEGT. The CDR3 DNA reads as TGTGCCAGCAGGGTGGGAGGGAACACTGAAGCTTTCTTT. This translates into CASRVGGNTEAFF.

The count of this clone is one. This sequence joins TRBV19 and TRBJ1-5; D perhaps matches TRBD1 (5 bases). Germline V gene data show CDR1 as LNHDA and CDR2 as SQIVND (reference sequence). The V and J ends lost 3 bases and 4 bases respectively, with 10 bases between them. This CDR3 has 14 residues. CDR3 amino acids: CASSINRRNQPQHF. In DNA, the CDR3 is TGTGCCAGTAGTATTAACAGGAGAAATCAGCCCCAGCATTTT.

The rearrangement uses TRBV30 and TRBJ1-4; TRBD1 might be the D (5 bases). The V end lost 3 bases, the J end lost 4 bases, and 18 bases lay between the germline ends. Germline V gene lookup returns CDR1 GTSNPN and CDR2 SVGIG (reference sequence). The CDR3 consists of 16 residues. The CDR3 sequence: CAWRNRGGTGNEKLFF. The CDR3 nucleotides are TGTGCCTGGAGGAATAGAGGCGGGACGGGTAATGAAAAACTGTTTTTT.